A selection of T cell receptor beta chains follows, all from one sample in a study of CD8 T cells in ankylosing spondylitis. MiXCR was run by TCRdb on the 5' RACE reads, yielding one entry per CDR3 protein. The sample yields 240,000 or so distinct CDR3 sequences, 8% to 9.5% seen once. Sequencing was performed on blood, either unsorted or a sorted T cell fraction (not recorded which). The receptors originated from a male donor with ankylosing spondylitis or in good health (not recorded which). The CDR3 runs from the conserved cysteine through the conserved F or W.

V gene: TRBV19; J gene: TRBJ2-2; CDR3 protein: CASSIPAGAGTGELFF
V gene: TRBV7-9; J gene: TRBJ2-5; CDR3 protein: CASSSRQTQETQYF
V gene: TRBV4-3; J gene: TRBJ2-7; CDR3 protein: CASSQLQGHEQYF
V gene: TRBV7-7; J gene: TRBJ2-1; CDR3 protein: CASSSTGSNEQFF
V gene: TRBV7-8; J gene: TRBJ2-1; CDR3 protein: CASSPRVPSSYNEQFF
V gene: TRBV29-1; J gene: TRBJ2-5; CDR3 protein: CSVGGADGFEWETQYF
V gene: TRBV20-1; J gene: TRBJ2-3; CDR3 protein: CSARGQGKDTQYF
V gene: TRBV19; J gene: TRBJ2-1; CDR3 protein: CASSSGRANEQFF
V gene: TRBV20-1; J gene: TRBJ2-1; CDR3 protein: CSARVESEQFF
V gene: TRBV18; J gene: TRBJ2-7; CDR3 protein: CASSPRDEQYF
V gene: TRBV6-1; J gene: TRBJ2-1; CDR3 protein: CASSEITPFF
V gene: TRBV6-5; J gene: TRBJ2-1; CDR3 protein: CASSWGLAVNNEQFF
V gene: TRBV7-2; J gene: TRBJ2-1; CDR3 protein: CASSLSDSRPYNEQFF
V gene: TRBV4-2; J gene: TRBJ2-2; CDR3 protein: CASSQLAGVGTAELFF
V gene: TRBV12-3/TRBV12-4; J gene: TRBJ1-5; CDR3 protein: CASTDGSTQPQHF
V gene: TRBV18; J gene: TRBJ1-1; CDR3 protein: CASSPGVPTLMNTEAFF
V gene: TRBV29-1; J gene: TRBJ1-1; CDR3 protein: CSVEQGRNTEAFF
V gene: TRBV30; J gene: TRBJ2-5; CDR3 protein: CAWTQGQGLTQYF
V gene: TRBV7-9; J gene: TRBJ1-2; CDR3 protein: CASSLYVDGYTF
V gene: TRBV7-8; J gene: TRBJ2-1; CDR3 protein: CASSLRAGGTNERFF
V gene: TRBV7-9; J gene: TRBJ2-2; CDR3 protein: CASTPGSANTGELFF
V gene: TRBV5-1; J gene: TRBJ2-1; CDR3 protein: CASSSGQTKADEQFF
V gene: TRBV20-1; J gene: TRBJ1-1; CDR3 protein: CSALGEGPTEAFF
V gene: TRBV11-2; J gene: TRBJ2-5; CDR3 protein: CASSLHPQETQYF
V gene: TRBV5-8; J gene: TRBJ2-1; CDR3 protein: CASSLPWTSHEQFF
V gene: TRBV27; J gene: TRBJ2-7; CDR3 protein: CASSLSPSGVYEQYF
V gene: TRBV2; J gene: TRBJ1-4; CDR3 protein: CASSEGPMDEKLFF
V gene: TRBV20-1; J gene: TRBJ1-1; CDR3 protein: CSASPRGTMNTEAFF
V gene: TRBV5-5; J gene: TRBJ1-1; CDR3 protein: CASSRRQANTEAFF
V gene: TRBV27; J gene: TRBJ1-2; CDR3 protein: CASSLAPGSFYGYTF
V gene: TRBV12-3/TRBV12-4; J gene: TRBJ1-1; CDR3 protein: CASSWAVARQNEAFF
V gene: TRBV3-1; J gene: TRBJ1-2; CDR3 protein: CASSQGRTGERIYGYTF
V gene: TRBV5-1; J gene: TRBJ2-7; CDR3 protein: CASSVGDIIYEQYF
V gene: TRBV11-1; J gene: TRBJ2-1; CDR3 protein: CASSLVLGLAGGGEQFF
V gene: TRBV5-5; J gene: TRBJ2-1; CDR3 protein: CASSLAPLDEQFF
V gene: TRBV5-6; J gene: TRBJ2-4; CDR3 protein: CASSSVRQGKAKNIQYF
V gene: TRBV12-3/TRBV12-4; J gene: TRBJ2-3; CDR3 protein: CASSLVAADTQYF
V gene: TRBV10-3; J gene: TRBJ2-6; CDR3 protein: CAISEIRASGANVLTF
V gene: TRBV14; J gene: TRBJ2-1; CDR3 protein: CASSQPWNEQFF
V gene: TRBV20-1; J gene: TRBJ2-5; CDR3 protein: CSARDRVLAQETQYF
V gene: TRBV25-1; J gene: TRBJ2-7; CDR3 protein: CASSESVENFSSYEQYF
V gene: TRBV5-5; J gene: TRBJ2-5; CDR3 protein: CASSLRDYREETQYF
V gene: TRBV12-3/TRBV12-4; J gene: TRBJ2-2; CDR3 protein: CASSLWLAGGTGELFF
V gene: TRBV15; J gene: TRBJ1-2; CDR3 protein: CATSRDRRGELGYGYTF
V gene: TRBV15; J gene: TRBJ1-4; CDR3 protein: CATSRDRGRGEKLFF